This T cell receptor (beta chain) was recorded in a study of identifying expanded T cells in peripheral blood. Study-wide results and limits: Differentially abundant clones: roughly 1.2 between replicates, approximately 16 at roughly 13 days, over 18 at four. Clone count variance between roughly two-week samples rose with total template count.

Collection occurred without any documented infections or immune events in donors. V lost 7 bases and J lost 6, with 24 bases in between. This CDR3 contains 15 residues. Germline V gives CDR1 GTSNPN, CDR2 SVGIG (reference sequence). In regard to this clone: Antigen: not known.

Sequencing used immunoSEQ multiplex PCR; TCRdb keeps in-frame clones, though not all of them. The sample comprises about 81,000 clones, roughly 84% of which are singletons, and roughly 21% rests with the top ten. This chain links TRBV30 with TRBJ1-2, with D possibly matching TRBD1 (6 bases). Material for sequencing was blood. The clonotype comes from a person between 18 and 75 years old in good health. The CDR3 sequence is CAYRRSDSGVHGYTF. The CDR3 coding sequence is TGTGCCTACCGGCGGTCGGACTCAGGGGTTCATGGCTACACCTTC. The entire variable domain, with the rest obtained from reference TRBV30 and TRBJ1-2, is as follows: SQTIHQWPATLVQPVGSPLSLECTVEGTSNPNLYWYRQAAGRGLQLLFYSVGIGQISSEVPQNLSASRPQDRQFILSSKKLLLSDSGFYLCAYRRSDSGVHGYTFGSGTRLTVV.